One sample yielded the 21 T cell receptor beta chains listed below, sequenced in a study of PD-1 blockade in classical Hodgkin lymphoma. Repertoires were generated with immunoSEQ multiplex PCR, while TCRdb's copy carries only in-frame clones and drops some. The sample includes some 43,000 clones, 85% to 90% of them seen just once. Autologous stem cell transplantation was followed by relapse in every patient, and brentuximab vedotin exposure varied. This specimen consisted of peripheral blood mononuclear cells (PBMCs), obtained before the second cycle of nivolumab. The receptor source for this set is a human donor with classical Hodgkin lymphoma.

The chain employs TRBV9 and TRBJ1-3, with 7 bases fitting TRBD1. CDR1 and CDR2 from the germline V gene are SGDLS and YYNGEE. V was clipped by 4 bases and J by 3 bases; unmatched bases: 7. The CDR3 runs to 15 residues. The CDR3 loop reads CASSWDSHFGNTIYF. CDR3 DNA sequence: TGTGCCAGCAGCTGGGACAGTCACTTTGGAAACACCATATATTTT.

J is TRBJ2-7 and V is TRBV7-9; D uncertain. V lost 1 base and J lost 11, with 9 bases in between. The CDR3 has 11 residues. Germline V gene sequence: CDR1 SEHNR, CDR2 FQNEAQ (reference sequence). The CDR3 nucleotides are TGTGCCAGCAGCTTAGACGGGTTAGAGTACTTC. It is translated as CASSLDGLEYF.

The V and J genes are TRBV6-1 and TRBJ2-1; a possible D gene is TRBD2 (6 bases). The CDR3 length is 16 residues. V dropped 0 bases and J dropped 2 bases, with 11 bases sitting between them. The germline V gene encodes CDR1 MNHNS and CDR2 SASEGT. CDR3 nucleotides: TGTGCCAGCAGTGAAGCGCCCCGGGGGACCTACAATGAGCAGTTCTTC. Translating it yields CASSEAPRGTYNEQFF.

The chain combines TRBV6-1 with TRBJ2-2; D not certain. CDR1 MNHNS and CDR2 SASEGT come from the germline V gene. The germline V and J ends were trimmed by 6 bases and 3 bases, with 11 bases remaining between them. CDR3 size: 14 residues. CDR3 sequence: CASRATPDTGELFF. The CDR3 nucleotides read TGTGCCAGCAGAGCAACGCCCGACACCGGGGAGCTGTTTTTT.

The chain recombines TRBV28 with TRBJ1-1; D unclear. V was clipped by 6 bases and J by 6 bases, with 8 bases between them. The CDR3 extends over 11 amino acids. Germline V lookup: CDR1 MDHEN, CDR2 SYDVKM. The CDR3 protein is CASRGKPEAFF. Written as DNA, the CDR3 is TGTGCCAGCAGGGGGAAACCTGAAGCTTTCTTT.

The chain is built from TRBV5-1 and TRBJ1-1, with a possible D match to TRBD1 (6 bases). Germline CDR1 and CDR2: SGHRS and YFSETQ. This CDR3 spans 17 amino acids. The germline V and J ends were trimmed by 1 base and 0 bases, with 16 bases remaining between them. The CDR3 coding sequence is TGCGCCAGCAGCTTGAGAGGTGGACAGCCCATGAACACTGAAGCTTTCTTT. As protein: CASSLRGGQPMNTEAFF.

This clone is medium-sized by share. V and J are TRBV7-6 and TRBJ1-1; D call uncertain. Germline V gives CDR1 SGHVS, CDR2 FNYEAQ. With 1 base removed from V and 3 bases from J, the gap between germline ends came to 18 bases. The CDR3 contains 17 residues. This CDR3 reads CASSLERVSAADTEAFF. The CDR3, as DNA: TGTGCCAGCAGCTTAGAACGAGTTTCCGCTGCTGACACTGAAGCTTTCTTT.

The rearrangement links TRBV28 to TRBJ1-2; perhaps TRBD1 as D (5 bases). This CDR3 has 15 residues. Between the trimmed V and J ends, which lost 6 bases and 6 bases, there was a span of 20 bases. In germline, CDR1 is MDHEN, CDR2 SYDVKM. The DNA of the CDR3 is TGTGCCAGCAGGAAGCCGAAATGGGGGGTGCATGGCTACACCTTC. It encodes CASRKPKWGVHGYTF.

The chain has TRBV6-7 and TRBJ2-3; possible D gene TRBD1, 5 bases. TRBV6-7 is treated as an ORF (open reading frame) with a function not yet certain. V dropped 6 bases and J dropped 2 bases, with 6 bases sitting between them. The CDR3 has 12 amino acids. This CDR3 is CASRGHTDTQYF. The CDR3, as DNA: TGTGCCAGCAGGGGGCACACAGATACGCAGTATTTT.

The CDR3 loop reads CASRGTSGFYEQYF. The CDR3, as DNA: TGTGCCAGCAGGGGGACTAGCGGGTTCTACGAGCAGTACTTC. This chain uses TRBV25-1 with TRBJ2-7, with 12 bases lining up with TRBD2. The CDR3 sequence is 14 residues long. The germline V gene encodes CDR1 MGHDK and CDR2 SYGVNS. J was trimmed by 3 bases and V by 6 bases; bases with no gene match: 3.

The CDR3 DNA follows: TGTGCCAGCAGTCTTGCGGGGGTGCCCTACAATGAGCAGTTCTTC. Protein sequence: CASSLAGVPYNEQFF. This chain uses TRBV27 with TRBJ2-1; TRBD2 agrees at 7 bases. This CDR3 has 15 amino acids. Germline V lookup: CDR1 MNHEY, CDR2 SMNVEV (reference sequence). V lost 5 bases and J lost 2; bases outside the gene matches: 6.

This chain uses TRBV6-6 with TRBJ1-2; D is unclear. Looked up from germline, CDR1 is MNHNY and CDR2 is SVGAGI (reference sequence). This CDR3 contains 14 residues. The V end lost 8 bases, the J end lost 4 bases, and 17 bases lay between the germline ends. The CDR3 protein is CASRVETPFYGYTF. CDR3 nucleotides: TGTGCCAGCCGGGTTGAGACTCCTTTCTATGGCTACACCTTC.

J is TRBJ1-1 and V is TRBV7-9, with D perhaps TRBD1 (5 bases). Germline CDR1 SEHNR, CDR2 FQNEAQ (reference sequence). V was clipped by 6 bases and J by 2 bases, with 16 bases between them. The CDR3 loop spans 15 amino acids. The CDR3 loop reads CASSRLGGLNTEAFF. The CDR3 DNA is TGTGCCAGCAGTCGCCTCGGGGGTCTTAACACTGAAGCTTTCTTT.

In its sample, this clone was seen a few times. V usage is TRBV7-9 and J usage is TRBJ2-1; 15 positions agree with TRBD2. Germline CDR1 is SEHNR and CDR2 is FQNEAQ (reference sequence). J lost 9 bases, V lost 4 bases, and 4 bases had no gene match. The CDR3 consists of 15 residues. This CDR3 reads CASSWTSGRGSEQFF. DNA for the CDR3: TGTGCCAGCAGCTGGACTAGCGGGAGGGGTAGTGAGCAGTTCTTC.

This clone came up a few times. This sequence joins TRBV5-1 and TRBJ2-3, with 7 bases identical to TRBD2. The CDR3 is 15 residues long. After removal of 5 bases from V and 2 bases from J, the junction contained 8 bases not matched to a gene. Germline loops: CDR1 SGHRS, CDR2 YFSETQ. The CDR3 here is CASSESGGDTDTQYF. Here the CDR3 DNA reads TGCGCCAGCAGTGAGTCGGGGGGTGACACAGATACGCAGTATTTT.

The chain combines TRBV7-2 with TRBJ2-5, with a tentative D call TRBD2 (5 bases). The CDR3 contains 13 residues. CDR1 SGHTA and CDR2 FQGNSA come from the germline V gene. Deletions cut 8 bases from V and 4 bases from J, with 14 bases between. CDR3 protein: CASQGLARETQYF. The CDR3 DNA sequence: TGTGCCAGCCAAGGGCTAGCTAGAGAGACCCAGTACTTC.

This sequence joins TRBV6-6 and TRBJ1-6; the match to TRBD1 covers 7 bases. V lost 5 bases and J lost 10; bases outside the gene matches: 11. The CDR3 length is 15 residues. Germline-derived CDR1 and CDR2 are MNHNY and SVGAGI (reference sequence). The CDR3 bases are TGTGCCAGCAGTCAGTTTGTAAGACAGGGATCACCCCTCCACTTT. Protein sequence: CASSQFVRQGSPLHF.

The gene calls are TRBV7-9 and TRBJ2-1; tentative D call: TRBD1 (5 bases). This CDR3 comprises 19 residues. The V end lost 1 base, the J end lost 0 bases, and 19 bases lay between the germline ends. CDR1 is SEHNR, CDR2 FQNEAQ, per germline (reference sequence). Here the CDR3 reads CASSLESVWVTASYNEQFF. The CDR3 nucleotides read TGTGCCAGCAGCTTAGAAAGCGTGTGGGTGACAGCCTCCTACAATGAGCAGTTCTTC. The whole variable domain, filled in from reference TRBV7-9 and TRBJ2-1, reads DTGVSQNPRHKITKRGQNVTFRCDPISEHNRLYWYRQTLGQGPEFLTYFQNEAQLEKSRLLSDRFSAERPKGSFSTLEIQRTEQGDSAMYLCASSLESVWVTASYNEQFFGPGTRLTVL.

The chain uses TRBV7-9 and TRBJ1-2; 9 positions agree with TRBD1. CDR1 and CDR2 (germline): SEHNR, FQNEAQ (reference sequence). V shed 3 bases and J 1 base; nucleotides not matched to a gene: 3. This CDR3 contains 15 residues. The CDR3 nucleotides are TGTGCCAGCAGCTTGGCGACAGGGGGTAACTATGGCTACACCTTC. It encodes CASSLATGGNYGYTF.

This sequence joins TRBV4-3 and TRBJ2-3, with 12 bases aligning to TRBD2. The V segment lost 0 bases and the J segment 5 bases; nucleotides outside the gene matches: 12. The CDR3 contains 19 residues. Germline V CDR1 and CDR2: LGHNA, YSLEER. This CDR3 reads CASSQDPWASGGALDTQYF. Written as DNA, the CDR3 is TGCGCCAGCAGCCAAGACCCCTGGGCTAGCGGGGGGGCCTTAGATACGCAGTATTTT.

The CDR3 region has the DNA TGTGCCAGCCCCCAAGGGACAGCGCCCGCCTACGAGCAGTACTTC. Encoded protein: CASPQGTAPAYEQYF. The rearrangement links TRBV5-6 to TRBJ2-7, with 7 bases that match TRBD1. V lost 7 bases, J lost 2 bases, and 12 bases stayed unmatched. CDR1 and CDR2 from the germline V gene are SGHDT and YYEEEE. The CDR3 runs to 15 residues.